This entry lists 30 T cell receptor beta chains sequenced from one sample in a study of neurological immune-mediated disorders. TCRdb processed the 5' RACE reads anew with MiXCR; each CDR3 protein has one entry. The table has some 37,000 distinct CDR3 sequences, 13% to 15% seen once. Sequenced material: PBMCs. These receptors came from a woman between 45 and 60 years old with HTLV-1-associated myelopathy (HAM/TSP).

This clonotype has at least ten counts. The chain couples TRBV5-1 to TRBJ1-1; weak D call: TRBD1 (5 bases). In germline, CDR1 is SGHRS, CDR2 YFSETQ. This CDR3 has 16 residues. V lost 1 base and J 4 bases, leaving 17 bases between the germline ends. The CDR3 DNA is TGCGCCAGCAGCTTGTCCCTGACAGAGGCGAGCACTGAAGCTTTCTTT. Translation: CASSLSLTEASTEAFF.

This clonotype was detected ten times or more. CDR3 nucleotides: TGCAGCGTTGAAGATCTAGATACGCAGTATTTT. Protein product: CSVEDLDTQYF. The rearrangement joins TRBV29-1 to TRBJ2-3; no reliable D call. Germline values: CDR1 SQVTM, CDR2 ANQGSEA. The V gene lost 0 bases and the J gene lost 5 bases, with 3 bases spanning the gap. CDR3 size: 11 residues.

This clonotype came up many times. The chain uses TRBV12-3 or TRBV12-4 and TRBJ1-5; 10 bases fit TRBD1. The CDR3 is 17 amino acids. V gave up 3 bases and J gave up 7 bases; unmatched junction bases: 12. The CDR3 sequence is CASSFHPGTGAGQPQHF. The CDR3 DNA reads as TGTGCCAGCAGTTTCCACCCCGGGACAGGGGCTGGACAGCCCCAGCATTTT.

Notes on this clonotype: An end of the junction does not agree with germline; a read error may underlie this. The CDR3 sequence: CAISQRYRGTEAFF. CDR3 DNA sequence: TGTGCCATCAGCCAAAGGTACAGGGGGACTGAAGCTTTCTTT. This rearrangement joins TRBV3-1 to TRBJ1-1, with 8 bases lining up with TRBD1. The CDR3 is made up of 14 amino acids. CDR1 and CDR2 from the germline V gene are LGHDT and YNNKEL (reference sequence).

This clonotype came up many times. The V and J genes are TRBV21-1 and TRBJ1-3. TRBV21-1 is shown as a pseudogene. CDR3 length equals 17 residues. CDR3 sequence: CASSKSRGAFGGNTIYF. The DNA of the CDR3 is TGTGCCAGCAGCAAAAGTCGGGGGGCCTTTGGAGGAAACACCATATATTTT.

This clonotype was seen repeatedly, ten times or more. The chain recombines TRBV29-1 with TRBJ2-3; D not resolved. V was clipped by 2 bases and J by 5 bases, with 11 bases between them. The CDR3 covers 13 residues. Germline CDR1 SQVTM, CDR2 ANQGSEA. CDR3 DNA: TGCAGCGTTGAACGGCAGTTTCGAGATACGCAGTATTTT. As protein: CSVERQFRDTQYF.

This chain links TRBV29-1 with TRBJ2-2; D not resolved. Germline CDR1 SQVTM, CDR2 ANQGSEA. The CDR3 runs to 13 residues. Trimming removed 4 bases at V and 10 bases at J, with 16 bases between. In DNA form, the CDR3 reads TGCAGCGTTGGCTGGTCGAACACTGTGGAGCTGTTTTTT. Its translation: CSVGWSNTVELFF.

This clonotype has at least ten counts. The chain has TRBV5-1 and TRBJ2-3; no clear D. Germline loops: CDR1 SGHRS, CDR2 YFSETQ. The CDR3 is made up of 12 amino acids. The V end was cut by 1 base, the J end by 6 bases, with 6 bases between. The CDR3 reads CASSLPDDTQYF. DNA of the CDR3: TGCGCCAGCAGCTTGCCGGATGATACGCAGTATTTT.

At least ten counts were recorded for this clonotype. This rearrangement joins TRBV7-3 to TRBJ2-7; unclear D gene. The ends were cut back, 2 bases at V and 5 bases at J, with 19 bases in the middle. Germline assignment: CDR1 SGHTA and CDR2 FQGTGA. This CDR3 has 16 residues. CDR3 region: CASSLLVSRLVNEQYV. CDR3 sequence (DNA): TGTGCCAGCAGCTTATTGGTCAGTCGCCTTGTGAACGAGCAGTACGTC.

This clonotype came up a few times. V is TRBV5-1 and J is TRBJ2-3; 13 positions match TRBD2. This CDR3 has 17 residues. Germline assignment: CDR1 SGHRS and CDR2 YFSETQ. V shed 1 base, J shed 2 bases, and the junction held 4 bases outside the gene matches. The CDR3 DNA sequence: TGCGCCAGCAGCTTGAGGACTAGCGGGGGAAACACAGATACGCAGTATTTT. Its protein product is CASSLRTSGGNTDTQYF.

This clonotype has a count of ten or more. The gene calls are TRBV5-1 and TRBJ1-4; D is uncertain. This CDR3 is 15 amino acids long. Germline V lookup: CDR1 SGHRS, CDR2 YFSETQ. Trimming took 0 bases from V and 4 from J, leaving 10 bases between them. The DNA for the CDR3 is TGCGCCAGCAGCTTGGATGGCAGGTTTAATGAAAAACTGTTTTTT. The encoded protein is CASSLDGRFNEKLFF.

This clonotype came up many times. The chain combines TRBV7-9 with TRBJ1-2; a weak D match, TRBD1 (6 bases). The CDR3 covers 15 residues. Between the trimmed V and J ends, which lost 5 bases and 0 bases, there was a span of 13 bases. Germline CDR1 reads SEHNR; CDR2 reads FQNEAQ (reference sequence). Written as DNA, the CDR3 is TGTGCCAGCAGCCCGAGGACAGAGGCTAACTATGGCTACACCTTC. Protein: CASSPRTEANYGYTF.

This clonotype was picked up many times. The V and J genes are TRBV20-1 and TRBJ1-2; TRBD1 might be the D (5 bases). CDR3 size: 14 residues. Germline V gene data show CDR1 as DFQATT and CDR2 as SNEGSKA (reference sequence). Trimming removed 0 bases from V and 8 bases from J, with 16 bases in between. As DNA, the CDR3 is TGCAGTGCTAGAGAGATCGGTATTCAGGGAGGCTACACCTTC. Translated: CSAREIGIQGGYTF.

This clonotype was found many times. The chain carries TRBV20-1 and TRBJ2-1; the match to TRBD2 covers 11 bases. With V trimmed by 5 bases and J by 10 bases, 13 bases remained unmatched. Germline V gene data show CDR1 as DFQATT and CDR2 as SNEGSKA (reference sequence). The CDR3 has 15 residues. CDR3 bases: TGCAGTGCTGGGGCTAGCGGGGGGCTTCTGCGGGAGCAGTTCTTC. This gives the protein CSAGASGGLLREQFF.

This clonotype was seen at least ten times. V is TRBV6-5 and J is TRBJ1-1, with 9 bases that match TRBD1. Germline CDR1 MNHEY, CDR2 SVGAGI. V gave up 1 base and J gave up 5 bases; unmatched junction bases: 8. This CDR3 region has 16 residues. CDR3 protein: CASSYLTGTGLTEAFF. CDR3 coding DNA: TGTGCCAGCAGTTACTTGACCGGGACAGGGTTGACTGAAGCTTTCTTT.

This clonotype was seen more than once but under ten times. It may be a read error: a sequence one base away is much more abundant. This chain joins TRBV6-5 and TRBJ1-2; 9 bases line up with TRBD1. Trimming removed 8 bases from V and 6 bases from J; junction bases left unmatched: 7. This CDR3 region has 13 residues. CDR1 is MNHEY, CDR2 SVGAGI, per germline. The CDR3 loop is CASRDRENHGYTF. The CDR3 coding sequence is TGTGCCAGCCGGGACAGGGAAAACCATGGCTACACCTTC.

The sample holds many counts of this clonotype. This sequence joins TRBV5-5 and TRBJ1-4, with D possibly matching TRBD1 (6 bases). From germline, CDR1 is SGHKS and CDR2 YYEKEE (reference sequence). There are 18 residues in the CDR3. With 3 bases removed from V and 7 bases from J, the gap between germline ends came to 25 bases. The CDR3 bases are TGTGCCAGCAGCTCCGGCTGGGGTGAACGGACAGTCAGTGAAAAACTGTTTTTT. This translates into CASSSGWGERTVSEKLFF.

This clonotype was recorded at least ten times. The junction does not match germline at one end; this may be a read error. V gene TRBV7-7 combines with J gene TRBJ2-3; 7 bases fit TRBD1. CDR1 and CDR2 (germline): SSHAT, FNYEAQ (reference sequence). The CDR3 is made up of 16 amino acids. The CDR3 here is CASSPLTGAGTDTQYF. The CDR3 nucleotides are TGTGCTAGCAGCCCCCTCACAGGGGCCGGCACAGATACGCAGTATTTT.

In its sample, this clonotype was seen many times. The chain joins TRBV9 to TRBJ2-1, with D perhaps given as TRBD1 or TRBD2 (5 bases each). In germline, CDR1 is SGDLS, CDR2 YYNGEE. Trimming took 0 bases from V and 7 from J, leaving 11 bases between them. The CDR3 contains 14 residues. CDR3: CASSVGDQRNEQFF. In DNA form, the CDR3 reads TGTGCCAGCAGCGTAGGGGACCAAAGGAATGAGCAGTTCTTC.

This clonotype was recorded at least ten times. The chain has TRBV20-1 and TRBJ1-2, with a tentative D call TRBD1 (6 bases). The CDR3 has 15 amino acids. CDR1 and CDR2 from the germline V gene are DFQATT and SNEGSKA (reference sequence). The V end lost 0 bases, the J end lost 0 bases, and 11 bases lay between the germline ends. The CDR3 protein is CSARDSDSSNYGYTF. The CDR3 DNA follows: TGCAGTGCTAGAGATTCGGACAGCTCTAACTATGGCTACACCTTC.

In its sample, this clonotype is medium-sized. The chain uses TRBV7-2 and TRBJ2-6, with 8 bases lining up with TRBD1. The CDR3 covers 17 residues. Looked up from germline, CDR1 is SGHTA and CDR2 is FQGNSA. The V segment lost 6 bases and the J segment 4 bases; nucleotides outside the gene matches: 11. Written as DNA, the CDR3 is TGTGCCAGCAGTCGAAGGACAGGGTCTACAGGGGCCAACGTCCTGACTTTC. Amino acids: CASSRRTGSTGANVLTF.

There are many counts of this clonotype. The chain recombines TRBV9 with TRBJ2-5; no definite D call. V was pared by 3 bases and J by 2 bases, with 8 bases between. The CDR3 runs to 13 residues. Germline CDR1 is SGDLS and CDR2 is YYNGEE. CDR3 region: CASSGMNQETQYF. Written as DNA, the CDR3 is TGTGCCAGCAGCGGCATGAATCAAGAGACCCAGTACTTC.

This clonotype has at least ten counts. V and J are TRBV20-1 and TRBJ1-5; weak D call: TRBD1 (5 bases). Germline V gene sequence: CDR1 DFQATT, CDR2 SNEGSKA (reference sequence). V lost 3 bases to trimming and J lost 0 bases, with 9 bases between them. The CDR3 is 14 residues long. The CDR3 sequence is CSASTRASNQPQHF. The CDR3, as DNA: TGCAGTGCTAGTACCAGGGCTAGCAATCAGCCCCAGCATTTT.

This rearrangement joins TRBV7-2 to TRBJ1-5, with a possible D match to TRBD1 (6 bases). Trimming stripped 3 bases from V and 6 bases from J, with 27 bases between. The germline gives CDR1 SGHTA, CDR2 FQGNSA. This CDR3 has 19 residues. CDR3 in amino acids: CASSLNLGATSAGVQPQHF. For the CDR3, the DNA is TGTGCCAGCAGCTTGAATTTGGGGGCCACAAGCGCAGGGGTTCAGCCCCAGCATTTT. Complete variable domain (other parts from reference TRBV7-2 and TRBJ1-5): GAGVSQSPSNKVTEKGKDVELRCDPISGHTALYWYRQSLGQGLEFLIYFQGNSAPDKSGLPSDRFSAERTGGSVSTLTIQRTQQEDSAVYLCASSLNLGATSAGVQPQHFGDGTRLSIL.

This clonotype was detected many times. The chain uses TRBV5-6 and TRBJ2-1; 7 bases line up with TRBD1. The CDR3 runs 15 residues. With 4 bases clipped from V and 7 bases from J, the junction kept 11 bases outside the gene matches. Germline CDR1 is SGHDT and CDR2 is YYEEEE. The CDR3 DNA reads TGTGCCAGCAGCAAACCCCCAGGGGGACCGAATGAGCAGTTCTTC. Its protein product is CASSKPPGGPNEQFF.

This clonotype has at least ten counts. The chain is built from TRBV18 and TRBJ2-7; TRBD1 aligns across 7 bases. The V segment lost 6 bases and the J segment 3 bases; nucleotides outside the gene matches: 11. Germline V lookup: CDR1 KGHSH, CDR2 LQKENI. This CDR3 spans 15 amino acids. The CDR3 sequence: CASSPYRGKGYEQYV. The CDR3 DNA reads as TGTGCCAGCTCGCCGTACAGGGGAAAGGGCTACGAGCAGTACGTC.

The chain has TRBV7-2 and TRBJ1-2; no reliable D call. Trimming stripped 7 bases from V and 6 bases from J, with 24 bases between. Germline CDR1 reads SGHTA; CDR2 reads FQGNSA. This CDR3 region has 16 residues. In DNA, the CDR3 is TGTGCCAGCAACCGACCTGCAGGCGGGATCAGCGATGGCTACACCTTC. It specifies CASNRPAGGISDGYTF.

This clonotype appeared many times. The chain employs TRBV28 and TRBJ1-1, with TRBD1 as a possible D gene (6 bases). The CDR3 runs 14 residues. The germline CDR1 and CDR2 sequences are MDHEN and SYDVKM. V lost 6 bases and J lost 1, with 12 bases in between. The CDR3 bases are TGTGCCAGCAGCGAAAACAGGGAGAACACTGAAGCTTTCTTT. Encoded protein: CASSENRENTEAFF.

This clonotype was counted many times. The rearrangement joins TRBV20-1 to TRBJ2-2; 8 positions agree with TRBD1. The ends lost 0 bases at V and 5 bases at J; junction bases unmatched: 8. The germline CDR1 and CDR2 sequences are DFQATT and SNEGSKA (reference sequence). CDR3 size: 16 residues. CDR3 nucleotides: TGCAGTGCTAGAGATCCCGGGACAGGCGGTACCGGGGAGCTGTTTTTT. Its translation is CSARDPGTGGTGELFF.

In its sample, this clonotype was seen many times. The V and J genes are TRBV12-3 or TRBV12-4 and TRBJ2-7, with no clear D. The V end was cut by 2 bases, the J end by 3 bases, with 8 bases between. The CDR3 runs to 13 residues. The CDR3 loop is CASSLWDDYEQYF. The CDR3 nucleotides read TGTGCCAGCAGTTTATGGGATGACTACGAGCAGTACTTC.